A selection of T cell receptor beta chains follows, all from one sample in a study of regulatory T cells in long-lasting Graves disease. TCRdb reanalysed the multiplex PCR reads using MiXCR and keeps one entry per CDR3 protein. The table records fewer than 450,000 distinct CDR3 sequences, around 16% of them present only once. Another study also made use of these data, one on T cells in Graves' hyperthyroidism and ophthalmopathy.

The sequencing used peripheral blood mononuclear cells (PBMCs), collected at new diagnosis, from a patient treated with antithyroid drugs. All receptors come from a woman between 40 and 50 years old with Graves disease. Each CDR3 is given with its conserved first and last residue. Fields, in order: V gene, J gene, clone size, D gene, CDR3 protein, CDR3 DNA. The D gene is left open where the match is weak. Some rows have no size entry. The others give once, few or many, or a class for an expanded clone.

>TRBV14|TRBJ2-3|few|NA
CASSQGGWYRTDTQYF
TGTGCCAGCAGCCAAGGGGGATGGTATCGCACAGATACGCAGTATTTT
>TRBV2|TRBJ1-2|NA|NA
CASRATVTMGYTF
TGTGCCAGCAGGGCGACAGTAACTATGGGCTACACCTTC
>TRBV2|TRBJ1-6|many|TRBD1
CASSLPLTGEEDSPLHF
TGTGCCAGCAGTCTGCCCTTAACAGGGGAAGAGGATTCACCCCTCCACTTT
>TRBV12-3/TRBV12-4|TRBJ2-3|few|TRBD1
CASSTRTGGYETHTQYF
TGTGCCAGCAGCACCCGGACAGGGGGCTATGAGACCCATACGCAGTATTTT
>TRBV29-1|TRBJ2-5|many|NA
CSVEVGGYQETQYF
TGCAGCGTTGAAGTTGGGGGTTACCAAGAGACCCAGTACTTC
>TRBV6-2/TRBV6-3|TRBJ1-1|many|NA
CASSRTTEAFF
TGTGCCAGCTCCCGGACCACTGAAGCTTTCTTT
>TRBV20-1|TRBJ2-7|NA|NA
CSARGTGAAFSYEQYF
TGCAGTGCTAGAGGGACCGGGGCGGCGTTCTCCTACGAGCAGTACTTC
>TRBV2|TRBJ2-1|many|NA
CASSVAYNEQFF
TGTGCCAGCAGTGTGGCGTACAATGAGCAGTTCTTC
>TRBV28|TRBJ2-5|many|NA
CASSPEVYRETQYF
TGTGCCAGCAGTCCCGAGGTGTATAGGGAGACCCAGTACTTC
>TRBV2|TRBJ2-5|many|TRBD1
CASSTPASGQGGRETQYF
TGTGCCAGCAGCACCCCTGCGTCGGGACAGGGCGGAAGGGAGACCCAGTACTTC
>TRBV13|TRBJ2-2|few|NA
CASSFPTEDPGELFF
TGTGCCAGCAGCTTTCCGACGGAGGATCCCGGGGAGCTGTTTTTT
>TRBV6-5|TRBJ2-7|many|TRBD1
CASSYSGTGYEQYF
TGTGCCAGCAGTTATTCCGGGACAGGATACGAGCAGTACTTC
>TRBV11-2|TRBJ2-3|many|TRBD2
CASSQTSGSFDTQYF
TGTGCCAGCAGCCAGACTAGCGGGAGTTTTGATACGCAGTATTTT
>TRBV12-3/TRBV12-4|TRBJ2-3|many|TRBD2
CASSGWTSGSTDTQYF
TGTGCCAGCAGTGGGTGGACTAGCGGGAGTACGGATACGCAGTATTTT
>TRBV28|TRBJ1-4|many|NA
CASSQGHIRELFF
TGTGCCAGCAGTCAGGGGCATATCAGGGAACTGTTTTTT
>TRBV4-3|TRBJ1-2|NA|NA
CASSQDRGGTGHGYTF
TGCGCCAGCAGCCAAGATAGAGGTGGCACAGGTCATGGCTACACCTTC
>TRBV3-1|TRBJ2-3|many|NA
CASSQALGTDTQYF
TGTGCCAGCAGCCAAGCGTTGGGCACAGATACGCAGTATTTT
>TRBV4-1|TRBJ2-7|NA|NA
CASSQESGASYEQYF
TGCGCCAGCAGCCAAGAGTCGGGGGCCTCCTACGAGCAGTACTTC
>TRBV19|TRBJ1-2|many|TRBD1
CASSTTGRGYTF
TGTGCCAGTAGTACGACAGGGAGAGGCTACACCTTC
>TRBV5-6|TRBJ2-5|many|TRBD2
CASSKWEGTQYF
TGTGCCAGCAGCAAGTGGGAGGGGACCCAGTACTTC
>TRBV4-1|TRBJ2-7|many|NA
CASSQDRARQQYF
TGCGCCAGCAGCCAAGATAGAGCTCGCCAGCAGTACTTC
>TRBV6-9|TRBJ1-5|many|NA
CASSSQGSTQPQHF
TGTGCCAGCAGTTCGCAGGGATCAACTCAGCCCCAGCATTTT
>TRBV5-1|TRBJ1-2|many|NA
CASSLDGANGYTF
TGCGCCAGCAGCTTGGATGGGGCAAATGGCTACACCTTC